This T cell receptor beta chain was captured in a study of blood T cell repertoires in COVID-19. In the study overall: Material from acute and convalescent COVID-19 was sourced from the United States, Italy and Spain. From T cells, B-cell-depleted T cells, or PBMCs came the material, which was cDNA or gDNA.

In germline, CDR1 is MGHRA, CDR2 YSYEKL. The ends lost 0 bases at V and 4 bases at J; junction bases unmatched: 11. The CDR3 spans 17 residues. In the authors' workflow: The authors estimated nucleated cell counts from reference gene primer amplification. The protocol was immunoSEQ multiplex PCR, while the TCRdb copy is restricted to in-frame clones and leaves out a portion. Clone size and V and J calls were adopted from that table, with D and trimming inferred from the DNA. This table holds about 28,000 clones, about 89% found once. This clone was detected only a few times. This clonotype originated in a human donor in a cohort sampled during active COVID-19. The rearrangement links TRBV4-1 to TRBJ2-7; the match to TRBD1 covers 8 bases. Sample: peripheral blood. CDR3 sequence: CASSQDPQGARVYEQYF. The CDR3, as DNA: TGCGCCAGCAGCCAAGATCCCCAGGGGGCGCGGGTTTACGAGCAGTACTTC.